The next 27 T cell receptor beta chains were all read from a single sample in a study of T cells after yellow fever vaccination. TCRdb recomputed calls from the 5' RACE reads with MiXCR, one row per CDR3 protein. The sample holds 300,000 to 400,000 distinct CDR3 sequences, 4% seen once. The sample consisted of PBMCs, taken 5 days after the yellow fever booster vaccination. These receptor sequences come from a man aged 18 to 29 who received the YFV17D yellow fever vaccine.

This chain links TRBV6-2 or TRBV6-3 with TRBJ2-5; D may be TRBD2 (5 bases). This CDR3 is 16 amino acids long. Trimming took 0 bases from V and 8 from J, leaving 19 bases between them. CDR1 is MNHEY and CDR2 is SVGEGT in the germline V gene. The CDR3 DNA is TGTGCCAGCAGTTACTCCGCACTAGAAGTACGCTCCACCCAGTACTTC. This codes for CASSYSALEVRSTQYF.

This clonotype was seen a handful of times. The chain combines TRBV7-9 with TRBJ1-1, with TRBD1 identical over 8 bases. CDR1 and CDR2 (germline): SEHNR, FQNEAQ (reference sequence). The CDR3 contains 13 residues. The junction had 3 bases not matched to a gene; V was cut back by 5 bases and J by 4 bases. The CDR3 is CASSAQGATEAFF. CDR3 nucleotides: TGTGCCAGCAGCGCGCAGGGGGCCACTGAAGCTTTCTTT.

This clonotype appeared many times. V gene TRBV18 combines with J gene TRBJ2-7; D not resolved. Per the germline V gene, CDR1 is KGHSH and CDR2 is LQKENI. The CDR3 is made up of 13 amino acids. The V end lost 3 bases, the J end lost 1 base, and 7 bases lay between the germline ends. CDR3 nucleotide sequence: TGTGCCAGCTCACCCGGCTTATCCTACGAGCAGTACTTC. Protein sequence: CASSPGLSYEQYF.

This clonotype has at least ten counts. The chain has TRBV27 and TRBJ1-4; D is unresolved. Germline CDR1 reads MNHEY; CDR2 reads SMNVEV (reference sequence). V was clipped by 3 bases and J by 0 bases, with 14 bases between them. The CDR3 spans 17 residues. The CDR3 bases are TGTGCCAGCAGTTTCCTCCCGAGCCCGACAACTAATGAAAAACTGTTTTTT. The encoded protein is CASSFLPSPTTNEKLFF. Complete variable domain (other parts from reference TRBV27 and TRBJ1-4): EAQVTQNPRYLITVTGKKLTVTCSQNMNHEYMSWYRQDPGLGLRQIYYSMNVEVTDKGDVPEGYKVSRKEKRNFPLILESPSPNQTSLYFCASSFLPSPTTNEKLFFGSGTQLSVL.

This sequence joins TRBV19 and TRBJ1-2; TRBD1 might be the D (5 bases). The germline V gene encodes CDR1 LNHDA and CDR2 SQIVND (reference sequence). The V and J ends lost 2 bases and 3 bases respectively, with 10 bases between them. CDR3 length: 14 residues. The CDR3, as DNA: TGTGCCAGTAGTATACTGGGAGGGGACTATGGCTACACCTTC. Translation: CASSILGGDYGYTF.

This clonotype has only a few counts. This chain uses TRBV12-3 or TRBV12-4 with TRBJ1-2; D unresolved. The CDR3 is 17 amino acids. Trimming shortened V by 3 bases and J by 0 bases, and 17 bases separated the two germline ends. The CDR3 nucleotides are TGTGCCAGCAGTTTCCGGCCGATCGGCTTTTCTAACTATGGCTACACCTTC. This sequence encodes CASSFRPIGFSNYGYTF.

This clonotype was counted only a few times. The CDR3 is CSASNFRGYEQYF. Here the CDR3 DNA reads TGCAGTGCTAGCAATTTCAGGGGCTACGAGCAGTACTTC. This chain uses TRBV20-1 with TRBJ2-7, with a weak D call TRBD1 (6 bases). CDR1 is DFQATT, CDR2 SNEGSKA, per germline (reference sequence). V gave up 3 bases and J gave up 3 bases, with 12 bases separating them. The CDR3 length is 13 residues.

The CDR3 DNA reads TGCAGCGTTGAACCGATCGGTCAGGGGGCTATGGGCAATGAGCAGTTCTTC. This codes for CSVEPIGQGAMGNEQFF. The chain has TRBV29-1 and TRBJ2-1, with 8 positions matching TRBD1. Germline lookup yields CDR1 SQVTM and CDR2 ANQGSEA. J gave up 6 bases and V 2 bases, and 15 bases lay outside the gene matches. The CDR3 consists of 17 residues.

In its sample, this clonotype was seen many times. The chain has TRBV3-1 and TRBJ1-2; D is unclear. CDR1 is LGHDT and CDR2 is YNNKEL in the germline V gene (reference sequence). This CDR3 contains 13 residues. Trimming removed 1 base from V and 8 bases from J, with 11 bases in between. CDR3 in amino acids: CASSQVSEGGYTF. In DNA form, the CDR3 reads TGTGCCAGCAGCCAAGTGTCAGAAGGAGGCTACACCTTC.

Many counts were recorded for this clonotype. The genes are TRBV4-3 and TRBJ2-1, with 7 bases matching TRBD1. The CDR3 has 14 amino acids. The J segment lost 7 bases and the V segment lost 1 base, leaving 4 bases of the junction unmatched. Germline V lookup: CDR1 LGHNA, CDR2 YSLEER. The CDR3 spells CASSQAGTANEQFF. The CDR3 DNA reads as TGCGCCAGCAGCCAAGCCGGGACAGCTAATGAGCAGTTCTTC.

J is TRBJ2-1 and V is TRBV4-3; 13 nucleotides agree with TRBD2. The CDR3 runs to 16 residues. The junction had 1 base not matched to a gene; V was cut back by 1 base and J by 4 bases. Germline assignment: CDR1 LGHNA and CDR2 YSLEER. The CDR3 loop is CASSQGGLAGYNEQFF. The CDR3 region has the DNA TGCGCCAGCAGCCAAGGGGGACTAGCGGGGTACAATGAGCAGTTCTTC.

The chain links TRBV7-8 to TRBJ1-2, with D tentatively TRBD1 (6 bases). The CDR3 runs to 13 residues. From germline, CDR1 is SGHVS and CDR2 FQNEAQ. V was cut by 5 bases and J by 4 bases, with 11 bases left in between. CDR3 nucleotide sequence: TGTGCCAGCAGCCGGACAGTTCTCTATGGCTACACCTTC. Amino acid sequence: CASSRTVLYGYTF.

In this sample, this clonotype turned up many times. CDR3 sequence reads: CASSLLSAGEETQYF. The CDR3 DNA reads as TGCGCCAGCAGCTTGCTATCCGCAGGGGAAGAGACCCAGTACTTC. The chain recombines TRBV5-1 with TRBJ2-5, with TRBD1 as a possible D gene (6 bases). CDR1 is SGHRS, CDR2 YFSETQ, per germline. This CDR3 is 15 amino acids long. V gave up 1 base and J gave up 3 bases, with 13 bases separating them.

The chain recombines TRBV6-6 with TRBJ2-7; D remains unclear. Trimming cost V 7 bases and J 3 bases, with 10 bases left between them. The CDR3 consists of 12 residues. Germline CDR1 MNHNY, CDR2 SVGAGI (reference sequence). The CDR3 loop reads CASTSMNYEQYF. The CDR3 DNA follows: TGTGCCAGCACGAGCATGAACTACGAGCAGTACTTC.

Here the CDR3 reads CASRQRGQLRDTIYF. The CDR3 coding sequence is TGCGCCAGCAGACAACGTGGACAGCTGAGAGACACCATATATTTT. V usage is TRBV4-1 and J usage is TRBJ1-3; maybe TRBD1 (6 bases). Germline loops: CDR1 MGHRA, CDR2 YSYEKL. The CDR3 consists of 15 residues. Trimming stripped 6 bases from V and 8 bases from J, with 20 bases between.

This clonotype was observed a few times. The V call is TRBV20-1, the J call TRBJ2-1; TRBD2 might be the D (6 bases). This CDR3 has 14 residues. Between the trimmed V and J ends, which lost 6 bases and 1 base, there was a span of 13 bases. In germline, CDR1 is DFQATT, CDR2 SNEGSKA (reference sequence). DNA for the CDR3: TGCAGTGCCCCCGTCGGGGGTTCCTACAATGAGCAGTTCTTC. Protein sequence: CSAPVGGSYNEQFF.

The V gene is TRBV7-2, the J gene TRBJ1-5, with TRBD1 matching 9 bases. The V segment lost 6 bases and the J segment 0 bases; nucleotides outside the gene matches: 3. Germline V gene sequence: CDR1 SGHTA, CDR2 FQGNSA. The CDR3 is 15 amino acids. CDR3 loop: CASRDRGNSNQPQHF. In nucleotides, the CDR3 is TGTGCCAGCAGGGACAGGGGAAATAGCAATCAGCCCCAGCATTTT.

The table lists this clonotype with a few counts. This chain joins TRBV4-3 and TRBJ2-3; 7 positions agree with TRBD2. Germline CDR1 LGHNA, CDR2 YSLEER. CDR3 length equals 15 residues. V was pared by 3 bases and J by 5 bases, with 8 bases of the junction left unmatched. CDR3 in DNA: TGCGCCAGCAGCCATTCTACTAGCGAGGGAGATACGCAGTATTTT. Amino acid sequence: CASSHSTSEGDTQYF.

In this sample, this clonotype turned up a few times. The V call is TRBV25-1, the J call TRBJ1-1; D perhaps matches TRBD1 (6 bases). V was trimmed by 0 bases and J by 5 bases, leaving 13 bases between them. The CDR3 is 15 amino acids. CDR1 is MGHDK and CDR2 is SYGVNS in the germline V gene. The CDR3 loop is CASSEYNRARTEAFF. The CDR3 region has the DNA TGTGCCAGCAGTGAATATAACAGGGCAAGGACTGAAGCTTTCTTT. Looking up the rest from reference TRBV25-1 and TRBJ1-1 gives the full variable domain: EADIYQTPRYLVIGTGKKITLECSQTMGHDKMYWYQQDPGMELHLIHYSYGVNSTEKGDLSSESTVSRIRTEHFPLTLESARPSHTSQYLCASSEYNRARTEAFFGQGTRLTVV.

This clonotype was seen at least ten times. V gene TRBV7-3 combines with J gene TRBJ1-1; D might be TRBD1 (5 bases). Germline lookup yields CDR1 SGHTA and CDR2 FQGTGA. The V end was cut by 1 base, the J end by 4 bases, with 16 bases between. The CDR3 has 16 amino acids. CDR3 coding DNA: TGTGCCAGCAGCTTAATGTCGGGGACTCGTGCCACTGAAGCTTTCTTT. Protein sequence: CASSLMSGTRATEAFF.

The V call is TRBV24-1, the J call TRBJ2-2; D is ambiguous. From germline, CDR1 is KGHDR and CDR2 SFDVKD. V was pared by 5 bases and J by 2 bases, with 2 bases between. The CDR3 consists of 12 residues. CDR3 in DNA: TGTGCCACCAGTGTAAACACCGGGGAGCTGTTTTTT. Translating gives CATSVNTGELFF.

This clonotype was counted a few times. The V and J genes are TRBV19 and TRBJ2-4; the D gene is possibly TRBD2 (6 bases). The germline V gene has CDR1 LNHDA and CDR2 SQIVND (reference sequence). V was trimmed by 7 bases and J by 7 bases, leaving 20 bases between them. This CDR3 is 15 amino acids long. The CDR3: CASINDLGGWNIQYF. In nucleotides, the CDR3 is TGTGCCAGTATAAATGATCTGGGGGGTTGGAACATTCAGTACTTC.

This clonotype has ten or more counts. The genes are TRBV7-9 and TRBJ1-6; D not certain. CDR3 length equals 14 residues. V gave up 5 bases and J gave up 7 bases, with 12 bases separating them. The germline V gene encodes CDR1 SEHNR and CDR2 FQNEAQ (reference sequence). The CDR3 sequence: CASSKDVDNSPLHF. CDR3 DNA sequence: TGTGCCAGCAGCAAGGACGTAGACAATTCACCCCTCCACTTT.

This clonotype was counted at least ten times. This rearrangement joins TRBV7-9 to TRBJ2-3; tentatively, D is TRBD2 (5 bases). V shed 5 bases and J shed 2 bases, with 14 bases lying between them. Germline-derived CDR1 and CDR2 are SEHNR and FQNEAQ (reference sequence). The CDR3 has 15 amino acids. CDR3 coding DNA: TGTGCCAGCAGCCCGAACCTAGCTTACACAGATACGCAGTATTTT. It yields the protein CASSPNLAYTDTQYF.

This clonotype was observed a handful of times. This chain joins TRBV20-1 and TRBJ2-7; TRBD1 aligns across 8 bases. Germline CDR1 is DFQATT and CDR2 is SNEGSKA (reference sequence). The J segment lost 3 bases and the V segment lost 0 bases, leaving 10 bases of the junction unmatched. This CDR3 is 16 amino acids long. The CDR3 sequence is CSARDPRQGAGYEQYF. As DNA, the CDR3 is TGCAGTGCTAGAGATCCCCGGCAGGGGGCGGGCTACGAGCAGTACTTC.

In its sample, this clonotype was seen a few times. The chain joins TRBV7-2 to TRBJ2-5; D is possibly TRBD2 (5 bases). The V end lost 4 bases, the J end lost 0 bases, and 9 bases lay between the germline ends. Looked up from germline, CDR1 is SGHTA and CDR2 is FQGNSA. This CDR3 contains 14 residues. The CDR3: CASSSLVNQETQYF. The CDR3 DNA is TGTGCCAGCAGCTCACTAGTCAACCAAGAGACCCAGTACTTC.

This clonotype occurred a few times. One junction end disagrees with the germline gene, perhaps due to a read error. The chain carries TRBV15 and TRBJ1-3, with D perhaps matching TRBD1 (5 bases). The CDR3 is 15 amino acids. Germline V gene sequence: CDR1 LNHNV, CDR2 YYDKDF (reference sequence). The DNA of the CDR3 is TGTGCCACCAGCGAAGGGGTAGGGCCTGGATACACCATATATTTT. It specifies CATSEGVGPGYTIYF.